The present entry profiles one T cell receptor beta chain with its context. Trimming shortened V by 1 base and J by 1 base, and 8 bases separated the two germline ends. CDR1 and CDR2 from the germline V gene are LGHDT and YNNKEL (reference sequence). This CDR3 has 14 residues. The data belong to a study of blood T cell repertoires in COVID-19. The wider study: Spain, Italy and the United States supplied samples that represented acute and convalescent COVID-19. PBMCs, B-cell-depleted T cells, or T cells were the source of the cDNA or gDNA that made up the material.

Libraries were prepared by immunoSEQ multiplex PCR; TCRdb keeps only in-frame clonotypes and omits some of them. The sample has under 250,000 clones, 70% to 80% seen once. The specimen was peripheral blood. The chain is built from TRBV3-1 (or the pseudogene TRBV3-2) and TRBJ2-7; no definite D call. This sequence originates from a woman between 35 and 50 years old with COVID-19, enrolled during active disease. The CDR3 nucleotides are TGTGCCAGCAGCCAAGTTCAGATATCCTACGAGCAGTACTTC. Protein product: CASSQVQISYEQYF.